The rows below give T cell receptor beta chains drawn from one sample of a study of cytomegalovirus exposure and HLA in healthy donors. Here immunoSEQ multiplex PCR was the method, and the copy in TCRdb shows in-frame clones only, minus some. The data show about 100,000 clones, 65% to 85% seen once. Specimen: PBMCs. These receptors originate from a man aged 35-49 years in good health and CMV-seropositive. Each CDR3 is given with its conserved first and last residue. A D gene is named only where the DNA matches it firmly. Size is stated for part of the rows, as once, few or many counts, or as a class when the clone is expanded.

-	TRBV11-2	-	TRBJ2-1	TGTGCCAGCAGCTTAGTGCTCGGGGGAGCCTACAATGAGCAGTTCTTC	CASSLVLGGAYNEQFF
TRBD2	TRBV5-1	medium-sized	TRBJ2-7	TGCGCCAGCAGCTTGGAGCTAGCGGGAGAACCCGAGCAGTACTTC	CASSLELAGEPEQYF
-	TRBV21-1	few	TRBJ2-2	TGTGCCAGCAGCAAATTTAGGACTAGCGGGAGACCGGGCACCGGGGAGCTGTTTTTT	CASSKFRTSGRPGTGELFF
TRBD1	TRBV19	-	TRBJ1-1	TGTGCCAGTAGTGACAGGGGGAGCATTAAGAACACTGAAGCTTTCTTT	CASSDRGSIKNTEAFF
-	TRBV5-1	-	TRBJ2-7	TGCGCCAGCAGCTTGACAGTCGGTTCCTACGAGCAGTACTTC	CASSLTVGSYEQYF
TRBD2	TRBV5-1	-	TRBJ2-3	TGCGCCAGCCGGACTAGCGGGTACACAGATACGCAGTATTTT	CASRTSGYTDTQYF
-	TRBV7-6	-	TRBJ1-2	TGTGCCAGCAGCCCTAGGTCCCAGCCAATGGTCGCATATGGCTACACCTTC	CASSPRSQPMVAYGYTF
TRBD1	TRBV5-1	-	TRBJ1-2	TGCGCCAGCAGCTCGACGACAGGGGGTAAAGGTGGCTACACCTTC	CASSSTTGGKGGYTF
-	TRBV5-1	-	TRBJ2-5	TGCGCCAGCAGCTTGCGTCTAGGTCAAGAGACCCAGTACTTC	CASSLRLGQETQYF
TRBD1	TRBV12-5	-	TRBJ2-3	TGTGCTAGTGGTACCGGGACAGCCTTTAGCACAGATACGCAGTATTTT	CASGTGTAFSTDTQYF
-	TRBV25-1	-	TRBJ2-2	TGTGCCAGCAGTATGTGGGGGGAAACCGGGGAGCTGTTTTTT	CASSMWGETGELFF
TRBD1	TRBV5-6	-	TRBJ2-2	TGTGCCAGCAGCTTGATGACAGGGGGCGCTTCGACCGGGGAGCTGTTTTTT	CASSLMTGGASTGELFF
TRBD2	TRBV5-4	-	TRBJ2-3	TGTGCCAGCAGCTTGAGCAAGCGGGAGGGCCGTGGGAAAGATACGCAGTATTTT	CASSLSKREGRGKDTQYF
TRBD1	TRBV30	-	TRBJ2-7	TGTGCCTGGGACAGGGGAGTCGAGCAGTACTTC	CAWDRGVEQYF
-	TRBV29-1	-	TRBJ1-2	TGCAGCGTTGATGGAGGTAGTGGCTACACCTTC	CSVDGGSGYTF
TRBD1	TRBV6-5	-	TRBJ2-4	TGTGCCAGCAGTTACTCACAGGGGACGGGGATGGACATTCAGTACTTC	CASSYSQGTGMDIQYF
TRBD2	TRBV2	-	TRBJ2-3	TGTGCCAGCAGAAGGTTCAGCGGGAGTGGCACAGATACGCAGTATTTT	CASRRFSGSGTDTQYF
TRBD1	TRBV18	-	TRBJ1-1	TGTGCCAGCTCACCGCTAGAGGGACAGGGGGCTTTGATTTTCTTT	CASSPLEGQGALIFF
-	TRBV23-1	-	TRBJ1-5	TGCGCCAGCAGTCAAGGGGTCAGGGCTCAGCCCCAGCATTTT	CASSQGVRAQPQHF